What follows are 3 T cell receptor beta chains derived from one specimen sequenced in a study of blood T cells in healthy people across ages. Primers used in a second PCR of about 7 to 12 cycles were a sample-barcoded 5' primer and a J-beta primer mix. In TCRdb, the 5' RACE reads were re-called with MiXCR into one record per CDR3 protein. The sample yields some 940,000 distinct CDR3 sequences, 29% seen once. These data also featured in a second study, about T cells of mothers and their children.

The material sequenced was blood. The receptor source for this set is a woman aged 35 to 49 in good health.

V and J are TRBV27 and TRBJ1-1; 8 nucleotides align to TRBD1. CDR1 and CDR2 (germline): MNHEY, SMNVEV (reference sequence). After removal of 6 bases from V and 8 bases from J, the junction contained 14 bases not matched to a gene. The CDR3 is 15 amino acids. CDR3 amino acids: CASRGFFIGQGEAFF. As DNA, the CDR3 is TGTGCCAGCAGGGGATTTTTTATAGGACAGGGAGAAGCTTTCTTT.

This clonotype was seen repeatedly, ten times or more. This sequence joins TRBV11-2 and TRBJ2-1; weak D call: TRBD1 (6 bases). The ends were cut back, 1 base at V and 10 bases at J, with 14 bases in the middle. Germline loops: CDR1 SGHAT, CDR2 FQNNGV. The CDR3 sequence is 14 residues long. CDR3 loop: CASSLGQARREQFF. In DNA form, the CDR3 reads TGTGCCAGCAGCTTAGGACAGGCTCGCAGGGAGCAGTTCTTC.

This clonotype was seen more than once but under ten times. This sequence joins TRBV24-1 and TRBJ2-2, with TRBD1 matching over 8 bases. This CDR3 is built from 15 residues. Germline loops: CDR1 KGHDR, CDR2 SFDVKD. The ends lost 4 bases at V and 3 bases at J; junction bases unmatched: 3. The CDR3 coding sequence is TGTGCCACCAGTGACATGACAGGGGACACCGGGGAGCTGTTTTTT. Amino acid sequence: CATSDMTGDTGELFF.